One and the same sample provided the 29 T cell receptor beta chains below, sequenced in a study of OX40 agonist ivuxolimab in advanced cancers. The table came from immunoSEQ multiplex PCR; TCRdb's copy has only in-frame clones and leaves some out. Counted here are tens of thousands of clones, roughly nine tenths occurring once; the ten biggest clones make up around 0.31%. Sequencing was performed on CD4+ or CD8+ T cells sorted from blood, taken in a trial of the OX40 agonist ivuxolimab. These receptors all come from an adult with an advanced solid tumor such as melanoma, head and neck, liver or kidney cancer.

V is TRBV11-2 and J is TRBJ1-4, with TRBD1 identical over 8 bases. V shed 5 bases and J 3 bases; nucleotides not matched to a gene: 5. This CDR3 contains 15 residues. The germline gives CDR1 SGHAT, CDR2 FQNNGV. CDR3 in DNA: TGTGCCAGCAGCAGCTACAGGGGGTCTAATGAAAAACTGTTTTTT. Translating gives CASSSYRGSNEKLFF.

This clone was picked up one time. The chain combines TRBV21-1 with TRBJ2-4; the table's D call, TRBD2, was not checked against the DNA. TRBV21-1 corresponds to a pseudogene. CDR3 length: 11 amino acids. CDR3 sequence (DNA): TGTGCCAGCAGCAAGCTAGGCATTCAGTACTTC. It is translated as CASSKLGIQYF.

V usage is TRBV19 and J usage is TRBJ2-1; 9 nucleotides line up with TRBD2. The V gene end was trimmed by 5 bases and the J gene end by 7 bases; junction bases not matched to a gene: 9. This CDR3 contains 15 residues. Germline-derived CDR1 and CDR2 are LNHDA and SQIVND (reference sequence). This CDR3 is CASSGGLARFNEQFF. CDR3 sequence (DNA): TGTGCCAGTAGTGGCGGACTAGCGAGGTTTAATGAGCAGTTCTTC.

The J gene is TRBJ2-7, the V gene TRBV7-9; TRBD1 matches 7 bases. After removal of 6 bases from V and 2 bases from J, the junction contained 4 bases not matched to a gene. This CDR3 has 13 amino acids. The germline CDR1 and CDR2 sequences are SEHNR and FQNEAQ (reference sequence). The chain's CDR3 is CASRTTGTYEQYF. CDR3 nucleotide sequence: TGTGCCAGCAGGACGACAGGGACCTACGAGCAGTACTTC.

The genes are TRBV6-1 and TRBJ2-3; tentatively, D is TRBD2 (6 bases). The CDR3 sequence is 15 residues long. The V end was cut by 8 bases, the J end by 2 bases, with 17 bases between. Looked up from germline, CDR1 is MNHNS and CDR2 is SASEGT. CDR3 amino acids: CASHRRGADTDTQYF. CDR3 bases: TGTGCCAGCCACCGGAGGGGCGCCGACACAGATACGCAGTATTTT.

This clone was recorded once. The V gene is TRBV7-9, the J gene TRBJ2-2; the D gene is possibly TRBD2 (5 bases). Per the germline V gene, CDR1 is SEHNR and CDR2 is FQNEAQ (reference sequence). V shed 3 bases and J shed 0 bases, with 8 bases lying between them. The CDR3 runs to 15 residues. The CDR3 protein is CASSFRGANTGELFF. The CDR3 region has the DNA TGTGCCAGCAGCTTTCGGGGAGCGAACACCGGGGAGCTGTTTTTT. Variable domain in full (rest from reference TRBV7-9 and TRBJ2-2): DTGVSQNPRHKITKRGQNVTFRCDPISEHNRLYWYRQTLGQGPEFLTYFQNEAQLEKSRLLSDRFSAERPKGSFSTLEIQRTEQGDSAMYLCASSFRGANTGELFFGEGSRLTVL.

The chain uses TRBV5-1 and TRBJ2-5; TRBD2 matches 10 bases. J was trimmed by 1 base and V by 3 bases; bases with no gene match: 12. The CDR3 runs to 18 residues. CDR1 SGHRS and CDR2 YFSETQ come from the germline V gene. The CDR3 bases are TGCGCCAGCAGCTCGACCGGGGGAACTAGCGGGGCCCAAGAGACCCAGTACTTC. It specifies CASSSTGGTSGAQETQYF.

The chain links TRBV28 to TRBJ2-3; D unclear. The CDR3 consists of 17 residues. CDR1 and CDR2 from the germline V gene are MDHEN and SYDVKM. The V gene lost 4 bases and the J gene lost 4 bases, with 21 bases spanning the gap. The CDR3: CASSSNVRLVNSDTQYF. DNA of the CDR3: TGTGCCAGCAGTTCTAACGTGCGGCTAGTTAACTCAGATACGCAGTATTTT.

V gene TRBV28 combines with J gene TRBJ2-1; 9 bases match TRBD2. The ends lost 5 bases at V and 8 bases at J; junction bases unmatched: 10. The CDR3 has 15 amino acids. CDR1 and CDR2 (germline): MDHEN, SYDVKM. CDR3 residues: CASSLLGSGSDEQFF. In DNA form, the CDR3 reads TGTGCCAGCAGTCTCCTGGGTAGCGGGAGCGATGAGCAGTTCTTC.

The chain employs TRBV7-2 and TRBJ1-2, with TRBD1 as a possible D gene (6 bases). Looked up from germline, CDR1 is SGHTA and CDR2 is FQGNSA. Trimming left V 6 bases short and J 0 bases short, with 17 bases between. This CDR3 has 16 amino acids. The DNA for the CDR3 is TGTGCCAGCAGGCGGCTGAGGGGGAGAACTAACTATGGCTACACCTTC. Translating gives CASRRLRGRTNYGYTF.

CDR3 sequence: CASAHVGAPNTEAFF. In DNA, the CDR3 is TGTGCCAGCGCCCACGTGGGGGCCCCGAACACTGAAGCTTTCTTT. The V gene is TRBV28, the J gene TRBJ1-1; the D gene is possibly TRBD1 (6 bases). The CDR3 sequence is 15 residues long. V dropped 8 bases and J dropped 1 base, with 17 bases sitting between them. Per germline, CDR1 MDHEN and CDR2 SYDVKM. Full variable domain (rest looked up from reference TRBV28 and TRBJ1-1): DVKVTQSSRYLVKRTGEKVFLECVQDMDHENMFWYRQDPGLGLRLIYFSYDVKMKEKGDIPEGYSVSREKKERFSLILESASTNQTSMYLCASAHVGAPNTEAFFGQGTRLTVV.

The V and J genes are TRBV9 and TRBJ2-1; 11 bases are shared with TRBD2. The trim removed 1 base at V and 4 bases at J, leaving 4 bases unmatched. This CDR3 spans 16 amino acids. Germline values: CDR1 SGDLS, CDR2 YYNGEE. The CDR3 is CASSVIGTSGYNEQFF. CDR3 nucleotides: TGTGCCAGCAGCGTAATCGGGACTAGCGGTTACAATGAGCAGTTCTTC.

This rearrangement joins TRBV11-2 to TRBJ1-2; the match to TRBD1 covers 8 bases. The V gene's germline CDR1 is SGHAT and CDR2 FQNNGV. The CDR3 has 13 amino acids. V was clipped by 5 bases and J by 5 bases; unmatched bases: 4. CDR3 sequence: CASSPGQGYGYTF. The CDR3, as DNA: TGTGCCAGCAGCCCCGGACAGGGATATGGCTACACCTTC.

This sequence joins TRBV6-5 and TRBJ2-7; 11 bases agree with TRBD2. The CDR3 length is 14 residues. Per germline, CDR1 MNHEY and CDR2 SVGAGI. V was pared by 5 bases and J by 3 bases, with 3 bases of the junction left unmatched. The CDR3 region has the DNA TGTGCCAGCAGTGAGACTAGCGGGATCTACGAGCAGTACTTC. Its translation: CASSETSGIYEQYF.

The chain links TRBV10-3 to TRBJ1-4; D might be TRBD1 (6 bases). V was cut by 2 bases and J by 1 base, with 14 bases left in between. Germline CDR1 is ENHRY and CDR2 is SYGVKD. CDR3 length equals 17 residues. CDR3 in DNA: TGTGCCATCAGTGAGACAGGGCTCCTAGGAACTAATGAAAAACTGTTTTTT. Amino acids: CAISETGLLGTNEKLFF.

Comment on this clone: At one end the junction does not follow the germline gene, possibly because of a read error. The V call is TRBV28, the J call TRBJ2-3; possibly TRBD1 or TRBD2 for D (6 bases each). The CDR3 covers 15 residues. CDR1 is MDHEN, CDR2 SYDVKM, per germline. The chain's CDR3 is CASEGPGGLTGTQYF. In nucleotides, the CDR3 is TGTGCCAGCGAGGGACCCGGGGGCCTCACAGGTACGCAGTATTTT.

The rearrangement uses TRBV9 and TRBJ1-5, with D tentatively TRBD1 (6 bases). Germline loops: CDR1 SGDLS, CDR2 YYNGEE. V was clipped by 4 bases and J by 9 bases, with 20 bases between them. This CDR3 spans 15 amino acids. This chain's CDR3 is CASSPDPTGPGPQHF. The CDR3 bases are TGTGCCAGCAGCCCCGACCCGACAGGCCCAGGGCCCCAGCATTTT.

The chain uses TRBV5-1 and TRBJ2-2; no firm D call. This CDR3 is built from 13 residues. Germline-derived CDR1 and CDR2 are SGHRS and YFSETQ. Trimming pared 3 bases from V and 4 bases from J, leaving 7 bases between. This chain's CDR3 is CASSYDLTGELFF. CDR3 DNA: TGCGCCAGCAGCTACGACCTCACCGGGGAGCTGTTTTTT.

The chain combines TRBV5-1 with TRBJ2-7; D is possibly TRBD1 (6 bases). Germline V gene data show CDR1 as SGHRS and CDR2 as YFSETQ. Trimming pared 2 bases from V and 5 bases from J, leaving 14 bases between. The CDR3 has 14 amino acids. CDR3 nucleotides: TGCGCCAGCAGCTTCGGACAGTCCGGGAACGAGCAGTACTTC. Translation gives CASSFGQSGNEQYF.

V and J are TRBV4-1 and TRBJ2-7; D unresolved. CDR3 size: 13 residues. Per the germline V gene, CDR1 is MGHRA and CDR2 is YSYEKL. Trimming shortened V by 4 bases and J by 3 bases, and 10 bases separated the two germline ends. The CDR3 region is CASSPLTGYEQYF. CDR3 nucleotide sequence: TGCGCCAGCAGCCCACTAACCGGCTACGAGCAGTACTTC.

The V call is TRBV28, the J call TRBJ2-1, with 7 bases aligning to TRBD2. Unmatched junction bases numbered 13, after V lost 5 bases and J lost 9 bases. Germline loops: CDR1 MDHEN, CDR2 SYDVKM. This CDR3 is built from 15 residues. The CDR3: CASSPPPAGVGEQFF. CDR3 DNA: TGTGCCAGCAGTCCCCCCCCGGCGGGGGTTGGTGAGCAGTTCTTC.

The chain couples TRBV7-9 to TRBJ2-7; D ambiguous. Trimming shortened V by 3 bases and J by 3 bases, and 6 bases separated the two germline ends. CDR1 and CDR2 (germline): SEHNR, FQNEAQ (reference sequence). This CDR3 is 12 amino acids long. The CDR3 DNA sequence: TGTGCCAGCAGCTTTGCGGACTACGAGCAGTACTTC. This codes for CASSFADYEQYF.

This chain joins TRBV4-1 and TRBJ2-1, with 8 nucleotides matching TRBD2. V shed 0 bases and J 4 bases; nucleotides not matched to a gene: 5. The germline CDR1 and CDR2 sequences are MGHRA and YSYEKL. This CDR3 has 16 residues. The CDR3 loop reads CASSQDLTSVYNEQFF. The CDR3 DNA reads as TGCGCCAGCAGCCAAGATCTGACTAGCGTGTACAATGAGCAGTTCTTC.

The CDR3 nucleotides read TGTGCCTGCAACGCAGGGGGTTATACACAGCCCCAGCATTTT. As protein: CACNAGGYTQPQHF. This sequence joins TRBV30 and TRBJ1-5, with 7 bases identical to TRBD1. Per the germline V gene, CDR1 is GTSNPN and CDR2 is SVGIG (reference sequence). V trimming: 6 bases; J trimming: 7 bases; junction bases outside the gene matches: 12. The length of the CDR3 is 14 residues.

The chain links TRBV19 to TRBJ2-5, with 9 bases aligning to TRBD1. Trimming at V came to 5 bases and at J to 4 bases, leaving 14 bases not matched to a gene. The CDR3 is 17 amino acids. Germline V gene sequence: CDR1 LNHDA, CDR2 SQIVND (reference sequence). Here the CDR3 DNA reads TGTGCCAGTAGTCTCGGGGCGGGACAGGGAATTGGAGAGACCCAGTACTTC. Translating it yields CASSLGAGQGIGETQYF.

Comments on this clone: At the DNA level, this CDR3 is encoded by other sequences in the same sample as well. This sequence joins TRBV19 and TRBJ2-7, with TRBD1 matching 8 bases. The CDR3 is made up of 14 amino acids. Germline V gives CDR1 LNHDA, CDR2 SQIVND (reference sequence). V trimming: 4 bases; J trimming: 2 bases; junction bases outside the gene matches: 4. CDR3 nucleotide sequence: TGTGCCAGTAGTAATGGACAGGGACCCTACGAGCAGTACTTC. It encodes CASSNGQGPYEQYF.

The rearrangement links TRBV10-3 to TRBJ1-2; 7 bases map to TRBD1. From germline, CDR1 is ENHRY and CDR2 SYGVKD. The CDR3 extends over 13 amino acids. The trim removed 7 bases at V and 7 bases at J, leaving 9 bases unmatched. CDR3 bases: TGTGCCATCACCCACGACAGGGTTAGTGGCTACACCTTC. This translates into CAITHDRVSGYTF.

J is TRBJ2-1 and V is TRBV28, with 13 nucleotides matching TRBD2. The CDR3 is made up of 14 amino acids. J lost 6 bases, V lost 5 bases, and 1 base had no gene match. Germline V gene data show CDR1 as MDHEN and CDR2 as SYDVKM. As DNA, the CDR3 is TGTGCCAGCAGTCGACTAGCGGGAGGCAATGAGCAGTTCTTC. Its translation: CASSRLAGGNEQFF.

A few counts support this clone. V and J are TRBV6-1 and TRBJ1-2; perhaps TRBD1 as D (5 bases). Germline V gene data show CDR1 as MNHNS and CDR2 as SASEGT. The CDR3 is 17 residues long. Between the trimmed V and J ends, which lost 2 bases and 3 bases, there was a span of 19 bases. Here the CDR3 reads CASSEQGSAVSHYGYTF. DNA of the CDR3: TGTGCCAGCAGTGAACAGGGATCAGCCGTTTCCCACTATGGCTACACCTTC.